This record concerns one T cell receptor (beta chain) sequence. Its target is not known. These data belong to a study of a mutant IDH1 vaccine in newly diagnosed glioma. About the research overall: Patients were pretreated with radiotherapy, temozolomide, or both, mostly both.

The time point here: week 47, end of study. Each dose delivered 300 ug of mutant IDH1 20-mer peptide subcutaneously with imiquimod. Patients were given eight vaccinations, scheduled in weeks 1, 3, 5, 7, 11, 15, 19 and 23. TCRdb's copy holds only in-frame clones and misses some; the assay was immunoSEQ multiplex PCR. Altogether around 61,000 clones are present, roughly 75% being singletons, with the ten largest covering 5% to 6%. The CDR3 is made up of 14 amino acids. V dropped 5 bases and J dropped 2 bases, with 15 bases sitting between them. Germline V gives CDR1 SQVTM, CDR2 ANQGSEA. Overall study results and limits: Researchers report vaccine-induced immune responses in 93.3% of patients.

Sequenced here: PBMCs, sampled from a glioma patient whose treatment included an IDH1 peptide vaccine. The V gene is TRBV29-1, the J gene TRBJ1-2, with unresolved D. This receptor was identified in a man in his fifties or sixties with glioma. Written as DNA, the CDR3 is TGCAGCGTTTCACCGGTGGATTCAAACTATGGCTACACCTTC. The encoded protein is CSVSPVDSNYGYTF.